This TCR beta chain emerged from a study of blood T cell repertoires in COVID-19. The wider study: From T cells, B-cell-depleted T cells, or PBMCs came the material, which was cDNA or gDNA.

This CDR3 is 16 amino acids long. The V and J ends lost 2 bases and 6 bases, in that order; junction bases with no gene match: 10. Germline lookup yields CDR1 SGHNT and CDR2 YYREEE (reference sequence). Study processing details: Nucleated cell number was recorded as an estimate derived from reference gene primer amplification. Assay used: immunoSEQ multiplex PCR; TCRdb lists only in-frame clones, some missing. Clone size and V and J calls were adopted from that table, with D and trimming inferred from the DNA. The table shows about 210,000 clones, with approximately 85% occurring only once. This chain uses TRBV5-4 with TRBJ2-2, with 7 bases identical to TRBD1. This TCR came from a woman aged 45-65 years with active or convalescent COVID-19. Sequenced sample: peripheral blood. Here the CDR3 DNA reads TGTGCCAGCAGCTTACGACCCGACAGGGTTTCCGGGGAGCTGTTTTTT. Encoded protein: CASSLRPDRVSGELFF.